This entry concerns a single T cell receptor beta chain. What this receptor recognizes is not known. Base quality data are lacking; no much larger clone is found one base away. The source of the sample is a study of blood T cell repertoires in COVID-19 (dated by TCRdb to about 2020). For the wider study: Samples covering the acute and convalescent phases of COVID-19 were provided by collaborators in the United States, Italy and Spain. Subjects who had been exposed to COVID-19, were actively infected with it, or had recovered from it provided the deeply sampled blood TCRbeta repertoires that made up the dataset. Where available, HLA class I and class II types were obtained from metadata supplied by the sample provider rather than from assay-based typing. The repertoires were released in a freely available public database intended as a resource for research on the immune response to SARS-CoV-2. The samples were drawn from the first 160 participants of the ongoing ImmuneRACE study and from 1,254 subjects provided by 6 global collaborators. Nearly every sample came with metadata listing a de-identified subject ID, COVID-19 status, age in years and sex. The prospective study material was composed of cDNA or gDNA derived from T cells, B-cell-depleted T cells, or PBMCs. The paper's findings and limits, for the study overall: How much clinical and demographic metadata was included differed by source and by participant, and the metadata was provided uncurated.

Enrolling through a virtual design, the prospective study's participants ranged in age from about 18 to 89 years and lived across 24 United States geographic areas. Cohort assignment in the prospective study relied on participant-reported clinical history from a screening survey and a study questionnaire. Exposed participants had been in contact with someone with a PCR-confirmed or clinician-diagnosed COVID-19 case within 2 weeks of study entry. Mobile phlebotomists in the prospective study collected whole blood, serum and a nasopharyngeal or oropharyngeal swab from every participant. Participants in the prospective study had the option to provide additional blood draws and questionnaires over a 2-month period. Before DNA extraction, prospective study blood samples were shipped either frozen or at room temperature. TCRbeta CDR3 regions were amplified from genomic DNA by means of the immunoSEQ Assay, a bias-controlled multiplex PCR. Processing in the source paper ran as follows. The number of nucleated cells in each sample was estimated by amplification of reference gene primers within the assay. To quantify the absolute abundance of each unique TCRbeta CDR3 rearrangement, sequence reads were collapsed and filtered. For each sample, productive Simpson clonality was calculated as the square root of Simpson's diversity index across productive rearrangements. TCRdb re-hosts the immuneACCESS table, in-frame sequences only. Its copies lack some clones; in the studies checked, an unresolved V gene accounts for under half of them, and the cause for the rest is not known. V and J calls and clone size are given by that table; D and trimming were obtained from the DNA. For this sample the table gives about 250,000 clones, of which 80% to 90% were detected only once. 5% to 7.5% of the sample lies in the top ten.

The CDR3 goes from the cysteine to the phenylalanine over 14 residues. CDR3 DNA is the only sequence kept; it has 42 bases, read in frame from the first base. Cut back by 1 base and 7 bases, the V and J ends lie 10 bases apart. Looking up the germline V gene yields CDR1 SGHTA and CDR2 FQGNSA. The receptor was derived from a woman aged 45-65 years who had been exposed to COVID-19. Sequenced material: PBMCs or T cells enriched from blood (not recorded which). The receptor chain draws on TRBV7-2 and TRBJ1-4; a weak D assignment points to TRBD1 (5 bases agree). CDR3 sequence: CASSLVGGGEKLFF. The DNA reads as follows: TGTGCCAGCAGCTTAGTCGGGGGTGGTGAAAAACTGTTTTTT.